The TCR beta chain described here comes from a study of T-cell memory formation after mild COVID-19. Study outcomes and limitations: That cross-reactive memory joined was suggested by some responding clones appearing in pre-infection memory.

TCRdb re-called the 5' RACE reads through MiXCR, storing one row per CDR3 protein. The table records a few hundred thousand distinct CDR3 sequences, less than 25% of them present only once. Concerning this clonotype itself: Its antigen remains unknown.

This CDR3 comprises 13 residues. Germline V gene data show CDR1 as SGHVS and CDR2 as FNYEAQ. The V and J ends lost 3 bases and 7 bases respectively, with 10 bases between them. The chain links TRBV7-6 to TRBJ2-1, with D tentatively TRBD1 (6 bases). The origin of this receptor is an adult woman who had mild COVID-19 (a few samples of this study predate the infection). Cell type and time point are not known. What was sequenced was PBMCs or a T cell subset sorted from them (not recorded which). The CDR3 spells CASSFDGQNEQFF. DNA of the CDR3: TGTGCCAGCAGCTTCGATGGACAGAATGAGCAGTTCTTC.